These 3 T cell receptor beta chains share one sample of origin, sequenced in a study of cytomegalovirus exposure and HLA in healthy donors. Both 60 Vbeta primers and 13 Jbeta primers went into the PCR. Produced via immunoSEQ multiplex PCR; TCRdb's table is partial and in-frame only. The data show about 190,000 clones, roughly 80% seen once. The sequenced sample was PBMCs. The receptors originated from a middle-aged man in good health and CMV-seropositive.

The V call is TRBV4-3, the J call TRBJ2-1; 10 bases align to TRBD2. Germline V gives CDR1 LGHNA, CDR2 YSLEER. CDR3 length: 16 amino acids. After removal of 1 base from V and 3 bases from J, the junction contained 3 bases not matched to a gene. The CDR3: CASSQVAGGVYNEQFF. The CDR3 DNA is TGCGCCAGCAGCCAAGTAGCGGGGGGCGTCTACAATGAGCAGTTCTTC.

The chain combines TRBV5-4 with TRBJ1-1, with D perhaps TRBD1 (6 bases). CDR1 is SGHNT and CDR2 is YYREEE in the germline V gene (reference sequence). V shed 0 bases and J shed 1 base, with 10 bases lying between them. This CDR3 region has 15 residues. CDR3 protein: CASSLALQGNTEAFF. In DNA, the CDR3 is TGTGCCAGCAGCTTGGCGTTACAGGGGAACACTGAAGCTTTCTTT.

CDR3 residues: CASSPPGQGAPINQPQHF. Written as DNA, the CDR3 is TGTGCCAGCAGCCCACCGGGACAGGGGGCCCCGATAAATCAGCCCCAGCATTTT. The chain joins TRBV7-6 to TRBJ1-5; 12 bases align to TRBD1. V was pared by 5 bases and J by 4 bases, with 12 bases of the junction left unmatched. Germline V gives CDR1 SGHVS, CDR2 FNYEAQ. There are 18 residues in the CDR3. The full variable domain, its missing parts supplied by reference TRBV7-6 and TRBJ1-5, is GAGVSQSPRYKVTKRGQDVALRCDPISGHVSLYWYRQALGQGPEFLTYFNYEAQQDKSGLPNDRFSAERPEGSISTLTIQRTEQRDSAMYRCASSPPGQGAPINQPQHFGDGTRLSIL.